Detailed here is one T cell receptor (beta chain). Its antigen is currently unknown. This record belongs to a study of cytomegalovirus exposure and HLA in healthy donors. The study's findings and limits: Associated with cytomegalovirus, according to the listing, were fewer than 200 TCR beta chains.

The PCR employed 60 Vbeta primers together with 13 Jbeta primers. The repertoire was sequenced with immunoSEQ multiplex PCR; TCRdb's copy has only in-frame clones and lacks some. Here the sample spans about 160,000 clones, around four fifths being singletons. The CDR3 is 15 amino acids. V lost 2 bases and J lost 3; bases outside the gene matches: 6. The germline V gene has CDR1 MNHNY and CDR2 SVGAGI (reference sequence). Sequenced input: PBMCs. The sequence derives from a male donor in good health and CMV-seropositive. The gene calls are TRBV6-6 and TRBJ2-7, with TRBD2 identical over 8 bases. DNA of the CDR3: TGTGCCAGCAGTTACGCCCTCAGCGGGGGCTACGAGCAGTACTTC. Protein: CASSYALSGGYEQYF.